These 4 T cell receptor beta chains came from one sample sequenced in a study of T cell changes during pregnancy in multiple sclerosis. Measured with immunoSEQ multiplex PCR; TCRdb has only the in-frame clones, and not every one. The sample records approximately 52,000 clones, 92% being singletons. Material: CD4+ T cells from peripheral blood mononuclear cells, obtained in the third trimester of pregnancy. Receptors originate from a female donor with multiple sclerosis, enrolled in a pregnancy study.

This CDR3 is CASSEGGAEETQYF. For the CDR3, the DNA is TGTGCCAGCAGTGAAGGTGGGGCCGAAGAGACCCAGTACTTC. V is TRBV6-1 and J is TRBJ2-5; possible D gene TRBD1, 5 bases. The CDR3 is 14 residues long. Germline lookup yields CDR1 MNHNS and CDR2 SASEGT. V gave up 1 base and J gave up 3 bases, with 9 bases separating them.

CDR3 residues: CASSLGSGRAHEQFF. As DNA, the CDR3 is TGCGCCAGCAGCTTGGGTAGCGGGAGGGCCCATGAGCAGTTCTTC. V gene TRBV5-1 combines with J gene TRBJ2-1; 11 bases map to TRBD2. The CDR3 is 15 residues long. V trimming: 0 bases; J trimming: 8 bases; junction bases outside the gene matches: 4. Germline V gene sequence: CDR1 SGHRS, CDR2 YFSETQ.

V gene TRBV9 combines with J gene TRBJ1-2; 8 bases line up with TRBD1. Germline CDR1 and CDR2: SGDLS and YYNGEE. The CDR3 runs 14 residues. V gave up 4 bases and J gave up 4 bases; unmatched junction bases: 6. The CDR3 sequence is CASSTQGASYGYTF. CDR3 nucleotide sequence: TGTGCCAGCAGCACCCAGGGGGCCTCCTATGGCTACACCTTC.

J is TRBJ1-4 and V is TRBV4-2, with D perhaps TRBD1 (6 bases). V lost 4 bases, J lost 4 bases, and 10 bases lay in between. The CDR3 contains 14 residues. Germline-derived CDR1 and CDR2 are LGHNA and YNFKEQ. CDR3 coding DNA: TGTGCCAGCAGCCTGGACAGCATTAATGAAAAACTGTTTTTT. Translation: CASSLDSINEKLFF.